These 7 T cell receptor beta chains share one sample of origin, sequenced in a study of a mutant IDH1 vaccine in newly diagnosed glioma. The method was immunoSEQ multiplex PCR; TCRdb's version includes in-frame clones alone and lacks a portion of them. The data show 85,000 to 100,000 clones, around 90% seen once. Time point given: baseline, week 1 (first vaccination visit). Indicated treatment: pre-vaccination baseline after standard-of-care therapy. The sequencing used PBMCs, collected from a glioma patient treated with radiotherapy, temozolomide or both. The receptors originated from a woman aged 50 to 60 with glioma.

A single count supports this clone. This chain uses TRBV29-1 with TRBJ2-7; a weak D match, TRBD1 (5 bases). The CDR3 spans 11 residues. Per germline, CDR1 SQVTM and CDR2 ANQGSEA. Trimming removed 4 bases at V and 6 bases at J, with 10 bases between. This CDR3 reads CSVVQVAEQYF. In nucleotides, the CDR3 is TGCAGCGTTGTACAGGTTGCCGAGCAGTACTTC.

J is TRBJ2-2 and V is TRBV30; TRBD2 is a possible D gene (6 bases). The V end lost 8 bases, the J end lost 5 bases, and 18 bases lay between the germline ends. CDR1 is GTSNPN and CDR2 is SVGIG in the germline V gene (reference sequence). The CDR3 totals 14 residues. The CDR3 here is CARNAGRSTGELFF. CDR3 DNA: TGTGCCCGTAACGCAGGGAGGTCAACCGGGGAGCTGTTTTTT.

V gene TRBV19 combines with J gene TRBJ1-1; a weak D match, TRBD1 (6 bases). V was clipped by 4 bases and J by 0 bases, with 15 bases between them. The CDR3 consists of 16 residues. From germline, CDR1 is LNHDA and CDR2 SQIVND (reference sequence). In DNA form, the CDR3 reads TGTGCCAGTAGTAACGTCTGGAGGGGGGTGAACACTGAAGCTTTCTTT. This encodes CASSNVWRGVNTEAFF.

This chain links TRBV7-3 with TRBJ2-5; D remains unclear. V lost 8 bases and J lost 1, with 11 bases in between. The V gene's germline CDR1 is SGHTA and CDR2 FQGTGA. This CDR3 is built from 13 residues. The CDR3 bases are TGTGCCAGCGCTCAGTCACCCCAAGAGACCCAGTACTTC. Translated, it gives CASAQSPQETQYF. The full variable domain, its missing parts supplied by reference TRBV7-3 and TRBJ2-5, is GAGVSQTPSNKVTEKGKYVELRCDPISGHTALYWYRQSLGQGPEFLIYFQGTGAADDSGLPNDRFFAVRPEGSVSTLKIQRTERGDSAVYLCASAQSPQETQYFGPGTRLLVL.

CDR3 in amino acids: CASSLGQDNEKLFF. The CDR3 bases are TGTGCCAGCAGCCTTGGACAGGACAATGAAAAACTGTTTTTT. The rearrangement joins TRBV4-2 to TRBJ1-4; the match to TRBD1 covers 7 bases. Trimming at V came to 4 bases and at J to 5 bases, leaving 4 bases not matched to a gene. Germline V CDR1 and CDR2: LGHNA, YNFKEQ. The CDR3 contains 14 residues.

The CDR3 region is CASSLQGINQPQHF. CDR3 nucleotides: TGTGCCAGCTCCCTACAGGGAATCAATCAGCCCCAGCATTTT. The rearrangement uses TRBV18 and TRBJ1-5; D perhaps matches TRBD1 (6 bases). The ends were cut back, 6 bases at V and 3 bases at J, with 12 bases in the middle. Germline loops: CDR1 KGHSH, CDR2 LQKENI. There are 14 residues in the CDR3.

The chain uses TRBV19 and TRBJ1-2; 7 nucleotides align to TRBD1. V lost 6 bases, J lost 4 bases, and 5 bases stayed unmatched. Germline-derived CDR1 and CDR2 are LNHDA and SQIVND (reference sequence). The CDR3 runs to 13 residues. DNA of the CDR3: TGTGCCAGTAGAGACAGGGCGACCTATGGCTACACCTTC. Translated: CASRDRATYGYTF.